These T cell receptor beta chains were read from a single sample in a study of blood T cell repertoires in COVID-19. The table came from immunoSEQ multiplex PCR; TCRdb's copy has only in-frame clones and leaves some out. This sample yields more than 300,000 clones, of which around nine tenths are seen a single time; about 3.5% belongs to the top ten. Sample: peripheral blood. These receptors were collected from a woman aged 18-35 years who had recovered from COVID-19. The CDR3 runs from the conserved cysteine through the conserved F or W. A D gene is named only where the DNA matches it firmly. Rows give clone size only sometimes, using once, few, many, or a class for an expanded clone.

TRBD1,TRBJ1-4,TRBV7-2,once,TGTGCCAGCAGACTAGATCCGGGACAGGGTGTAGGAGAAAAACTGTTTTTT,CASRLDPGQGVGEKLFF
TRBD2,TRBJ2-1,TRBV2,.,TGTGCCAGCACCCGGACTAGCGGGATGTACAATGAGCAGTTCTTC,CASTRTSGMYNEQFF
TRBD1,TRBJ1-1,TRBV6-5,.,TGTGCCAGCAGTTTTACCCGTGGACAGGGCGCGGCAGCTTTCTTT,CASSFTRGQGAAAFF
.,TRBJ1-6,TRBV5-4,.,TGTGCCAGCAGCTCGACAGGAGGTAATTCACCCCTCCACTTT,CASSSTGGNSPLHF
.,TRBJ1-1,TRBV7-9,.,TGTGCCAGCAGCCTTCAAACAGGGATGAACACTGAAGCTTTCTTT,CASSLQTGMNTEAFF
.,TRBJ1-4,TRBV27,.,TGTGCCAGCAGTTCCCCCTGGCAGGGGAATGAAAAACTGTTTTTT,CASSSPWQGNEKLFF
TRBD2,TRBJ2-1,TRBV5-1,once,TGCGCCAGCAGAGCCGCGGGACTAGCGGGAGCGGGCTCCTACAATGAGCAGTTCTTC,CASRAAGLAGAGSYNEQFF
.,TRBJ1-2,TRBV10-2,once,TGCGCCAGCAGTGAGTCGGGGAGGGATAAAGGCTACACCTTC,CASSESGRDKGYTF
TRBD1,TRBJ1-4,TRBV6-5,.,TGTGCCAGCAGTTATGGGGACAGAGATAATGAAAAACTGTTTTTT,CASSYGDRDNEKLFF
.,TRBJ1-6,TRBV7-9,.,TGTGCCAGCAGCACCCGCCCGGGTAGTAGCCTTAGCTCCTATAATTCACCCCTCCACTTT,CASSTRPGSSLSSYNSPLHF
.,TRBJ1-1,TRBV2,.,TGTGCCAGCAATCCAGGGCTGAACACTGAAGCTTTCTTT,CASNPGLNTEAFF
.,TRBJ1-2,TRBV4-1,.,TGCGCCAGCAGCCAAGTGGGGCTGGACTATGGCTACACCTTC,CASSQVGLDYGYTF
.,TRBJ2-1,TRBV6-2/TRBV6-3,once,TGTGCCAGCAGTAACTCCCGAGACTACAATGAGCAGTTCTTC,CASSNSRDYNEQFF
.,TRBJ2-3,TRBV11-3,.,TGTGCCAGCAGCTTAGCCGCGGACTCCCCAGATACGCAGTATTTT,CASSLAADSPDTQYF
TRBD2,TRBJ2-1,TRBV7-2,.,TGTGCCAGCAGCCACATAGCGGGAGGGCCGAGCAATGAGCAGTTCTTC,CASSHIAGGPSNEQFF
TRBD1,TRBJ1-1,TRBV7-9,.,TGTGCCAGCAGCTTAGGTGGGACAGGGGGCACTGAAGCTTTCTTT,CASSLGGTGGTEAFF
TRBD2,TRBJ2-3,TRBV5-6,.,TGTGCCAGCAGCTTGGGCTTACCCGGGACTAGCGGACTCACAGATACGCAGTATTTT,CASSLGLPGTSGLTDTQYF
.,TRBJ2-2,TRBV4-3,few,TGCGCCAGCAGCCAAGAGAGTCCAGGGGAGCTGTTTTTT,CASSQESPGELFF
TRBD2,TRBJ2-5,TRBV7-2,.,TGTGCCAGCAGCTTAGAGGGAGGGGTGACCCAGTACTTC,CASSLEGGVTQYF
.,TRBJ1-2,TRBV10-2,.,TGCGCCAGCAGCGAGCCGCGGGACGGGGAAAACTATGGCTACACCTTC,CASSEPRDGENYGYTF
.,TRBJ2-3,TRBV6-2/TRBV6-3,.,TGTGCCAGCAGTTATACCCCAAATAGGGGGTCCAGCACAGATACGCAGTATTTT,CASSYTPNRGSSTDTQYF
.,TRBJ1-2,TRBV18,.,TGTGCCAGCTCACCCGAGGACAGCTATGGCTACACCTTC,CASSPEDSYGYTF
TRBD1,TRBJ2-2,TRBV6-5,.,TGTGCCAGCCGGGACAGGGACACCGGGGAGCTGTTTTTT,CASRDRDTGELFF
.,TRBJ1-4,TRBV7-9,once,TGTGCCAGCAGCTCCCATATAGCGACTAATGAAAAACTGTTTTTT,CASSSHIATNEKLFF
TRBD1,TRBJ2-1,TRBV11-3,few,TGTGCCAGCAGCGCAGGGACAGACCACCTCAAGCAGTTCTTC,CASSAGTDHLKQFF
.,TRBJ2-3,TRBV29-1,.,TGCAGCGCTGAGACAAGCACAGATACGCAGTATTTT,CSAETSTDTQYF
TRBD2,TRBJ2-3,TRBV5-8,.,TGTGCCAGCACCTGGGGGGGAGTTCTTGTTTCAGATACGCAGTATTTT,CASTWGGVLVSDTQYF